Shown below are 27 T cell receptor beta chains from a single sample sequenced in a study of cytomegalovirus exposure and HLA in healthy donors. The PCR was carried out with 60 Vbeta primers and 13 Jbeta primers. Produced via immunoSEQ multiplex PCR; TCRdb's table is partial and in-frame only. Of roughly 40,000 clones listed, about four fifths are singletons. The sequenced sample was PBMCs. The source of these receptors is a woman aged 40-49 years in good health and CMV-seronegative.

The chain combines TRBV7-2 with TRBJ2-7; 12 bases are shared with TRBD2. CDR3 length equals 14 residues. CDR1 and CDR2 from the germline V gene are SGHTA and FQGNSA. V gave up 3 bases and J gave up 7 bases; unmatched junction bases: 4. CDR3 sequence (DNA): TGTGCCAGCAGCTTGGCACTAGCGGGAGGTGAGCAGTACTTC. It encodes CASSLALAGGEQYF.

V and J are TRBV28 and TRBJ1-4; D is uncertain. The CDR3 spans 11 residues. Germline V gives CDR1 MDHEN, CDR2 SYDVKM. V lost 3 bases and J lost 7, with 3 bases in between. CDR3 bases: TGTGCCAGCAGTTTGAGTGAAAAACTGTTTTTT. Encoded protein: CASSLSEKLFF.

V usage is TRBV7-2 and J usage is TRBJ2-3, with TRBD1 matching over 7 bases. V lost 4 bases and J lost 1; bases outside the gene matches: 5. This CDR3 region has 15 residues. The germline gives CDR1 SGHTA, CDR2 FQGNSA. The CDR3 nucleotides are TGTGCCAGCAGCTCCCGACAGGGCGGCACAGATACGCAGTATTTT. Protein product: CASSSRQGGTDTQYF.

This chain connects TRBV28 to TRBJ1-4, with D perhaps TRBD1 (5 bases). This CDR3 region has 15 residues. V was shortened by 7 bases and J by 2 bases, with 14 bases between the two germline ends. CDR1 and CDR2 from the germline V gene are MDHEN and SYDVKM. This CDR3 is CASNDGGGTNEKLFF. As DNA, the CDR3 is TGTGCCAGCAATGACGGGGGGGGGACTAATGAAAAACTGTTTTTT.

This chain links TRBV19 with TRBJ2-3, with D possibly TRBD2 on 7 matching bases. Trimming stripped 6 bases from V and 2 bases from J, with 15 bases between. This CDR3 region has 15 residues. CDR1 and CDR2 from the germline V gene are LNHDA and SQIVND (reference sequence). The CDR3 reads CASSKQGGITDTQYF. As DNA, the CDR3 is TGTGCCAGTAGCAAACAGGGAGGGATCACAGATACGCAGTATTTT.

DNA for the CDR3: TGTGCCAGTAGTATGCGAGGGAAGGGCGGGGGGGCTTTGAGAGAGACCCAGTACTTC. Protein: CASSMRGKGGGALRETQYF. J is TRBJ2-5 and V is TRBV19; 9 bases align to TRBD2. V lost 3 bases and J lost 4; bases outside the gene matches: 18. The CDR3 runs 19 residues. Germline V CDR1 and CDR2: LNHDA, SQIVND (reference sequence).

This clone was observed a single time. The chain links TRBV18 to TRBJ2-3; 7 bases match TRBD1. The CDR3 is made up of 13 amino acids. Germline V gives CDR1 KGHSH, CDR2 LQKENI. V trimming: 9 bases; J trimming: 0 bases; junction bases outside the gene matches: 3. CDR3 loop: CASSDRSTDTQYF. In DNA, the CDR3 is TGTGCCAGTTCGGACAGGAGCACAGATACGCAGTATTTT.

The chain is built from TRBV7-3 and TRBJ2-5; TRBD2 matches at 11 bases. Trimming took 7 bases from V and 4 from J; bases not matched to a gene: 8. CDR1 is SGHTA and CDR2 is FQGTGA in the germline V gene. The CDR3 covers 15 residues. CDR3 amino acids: CASKPSGGLGETQYF. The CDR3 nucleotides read TGTGCCAGCAAGCCTAGCGGGGGGCTGGGAGAGACCCAGTACTTC.

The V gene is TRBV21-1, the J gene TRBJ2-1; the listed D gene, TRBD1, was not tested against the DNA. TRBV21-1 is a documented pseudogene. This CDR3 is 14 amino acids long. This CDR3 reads CASTNKWTEREQFF. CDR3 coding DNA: TGTGCCAGCACCAATAAATGGACAGAGAGAGAACAGTTCTTC.

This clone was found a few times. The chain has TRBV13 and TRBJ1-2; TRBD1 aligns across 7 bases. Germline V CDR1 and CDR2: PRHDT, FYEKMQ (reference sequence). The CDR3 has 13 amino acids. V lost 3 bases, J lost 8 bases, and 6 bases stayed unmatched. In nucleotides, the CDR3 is TGTGCCAGCAGCTTCAGGGGGTCTCAGGGCTACACCTTC. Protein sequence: CASSFRGSQGYTF.

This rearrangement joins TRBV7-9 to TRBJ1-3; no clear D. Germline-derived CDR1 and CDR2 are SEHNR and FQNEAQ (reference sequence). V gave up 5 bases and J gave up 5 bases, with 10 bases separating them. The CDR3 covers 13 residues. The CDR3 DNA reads TGTGCCAGCAGCCTCGTCGGGAGAAACACCATATATTTT. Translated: CASSLVGRNTIYF.

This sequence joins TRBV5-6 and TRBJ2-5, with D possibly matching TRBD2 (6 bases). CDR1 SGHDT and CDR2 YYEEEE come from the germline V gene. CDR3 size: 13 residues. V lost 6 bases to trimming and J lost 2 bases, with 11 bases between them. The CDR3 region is CASMILAQETQYF. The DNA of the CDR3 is TGTGCCAGCATGATACTAGCTCAAGAGACCCAGTACTTC.

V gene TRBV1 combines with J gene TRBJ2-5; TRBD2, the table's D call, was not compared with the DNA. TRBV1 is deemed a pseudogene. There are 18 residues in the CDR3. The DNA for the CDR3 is TGCACCAGCAGCCATGATCGGACTAGCGGGAGGGGTGAAGAGACCCAGTACTTC. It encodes CTSSHDRTSGRGEETQYF.

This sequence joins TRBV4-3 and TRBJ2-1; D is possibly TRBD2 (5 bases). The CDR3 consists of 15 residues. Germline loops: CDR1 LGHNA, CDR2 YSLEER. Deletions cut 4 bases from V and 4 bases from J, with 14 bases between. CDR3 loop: CASSPTRDGYNEQFF. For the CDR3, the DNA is TGCGCCAGCAGCCCCACTAGGGATGGTTACAATGAGCAGTTCTTC.

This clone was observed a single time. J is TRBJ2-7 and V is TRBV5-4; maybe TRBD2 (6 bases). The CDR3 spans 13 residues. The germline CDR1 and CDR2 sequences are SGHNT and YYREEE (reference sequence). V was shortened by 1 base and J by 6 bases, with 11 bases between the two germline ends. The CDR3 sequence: CASSLTGVSEQYF. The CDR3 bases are TGTGCCAGCAGCTTGACGGGGGTAAGCGAGCAGTACTTC.

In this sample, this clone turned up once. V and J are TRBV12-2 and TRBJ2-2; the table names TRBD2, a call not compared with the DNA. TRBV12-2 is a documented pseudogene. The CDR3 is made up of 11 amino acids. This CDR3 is CASRLTGELFF. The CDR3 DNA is TGTGCAAGTCGTCTAACCGGGGAGCTGTTTTTT.

CDR3 in amino acids: CASSRGAGGMETQYF. In DNA form, the CDR3 reads TGCGCCAGCAGCCGCGGGGCAGGGGGCATGGAGACCCAGTACTTC. The chain uses TRBV5-1 and TRBJ2-5; TRBD1 matches at 8 bases. Germline CDR1 SGHRS, CDR2 YFSETQ. Trimming at V came to 4 bases and at J to 5 bases, leaving 10 bases not matched to a gene. This CDR3 region has 15 residues.

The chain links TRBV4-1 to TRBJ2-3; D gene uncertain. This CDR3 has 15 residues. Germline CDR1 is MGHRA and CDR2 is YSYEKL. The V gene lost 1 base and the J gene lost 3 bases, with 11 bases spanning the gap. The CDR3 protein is CASSQVISLTDTQYF. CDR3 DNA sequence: TGCGCCAGCAGCCAAGTTATTAGCCTAACAGATACGCAGTATTTT.

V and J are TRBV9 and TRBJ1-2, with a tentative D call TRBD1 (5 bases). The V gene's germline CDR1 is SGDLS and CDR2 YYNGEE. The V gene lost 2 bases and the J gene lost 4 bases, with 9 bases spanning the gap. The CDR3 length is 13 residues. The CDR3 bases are TGTGCCAGCAGCGTGGGGGGTAGCTATGGCTACACCTTC. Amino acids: CASSVGGSYGYTF.

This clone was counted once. CDR3 loop: CASSLASSGNTIYF. CDR3 nucleotides: TGTGCCAGCAGCTTAGCTAGCTCTGGAAACACCATATATTTT. This chain joins TRBV7-6 and TRBJ1-3; D gene unclear. This CDR3 has 14 amino acids. Trimming stripped 0 bases from V and 0 bases from J, with 3 bases between. CDR1 and CDR2 from the germline V gene are SGHVS and FNYEAQ.

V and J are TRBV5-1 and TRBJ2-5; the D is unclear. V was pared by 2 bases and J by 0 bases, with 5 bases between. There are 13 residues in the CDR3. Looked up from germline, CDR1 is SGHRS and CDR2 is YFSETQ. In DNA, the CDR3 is TGCGCCAGCAGCTTTGAGTACCAAGAGACCCAGTACTTC. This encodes CASSFEYQETQYF.

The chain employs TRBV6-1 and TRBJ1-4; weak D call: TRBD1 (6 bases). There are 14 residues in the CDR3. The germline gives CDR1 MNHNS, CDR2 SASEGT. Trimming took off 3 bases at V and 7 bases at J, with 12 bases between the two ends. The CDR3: CASSDGQRSEKLFF. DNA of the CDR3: TGTGCCAGCAGTGACGGACAGAGGTCTGAAAAACTGTTTTTT.

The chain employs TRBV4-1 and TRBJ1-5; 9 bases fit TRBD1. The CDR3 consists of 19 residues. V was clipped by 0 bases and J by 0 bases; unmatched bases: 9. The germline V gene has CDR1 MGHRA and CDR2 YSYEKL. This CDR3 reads CASSQDSGQGYYSNQPQHF. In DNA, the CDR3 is TGCGCCAGCAGCCAAGATTCGGGACAGGGCTATTATAGCAATCAGCCCCAGCATTTT.

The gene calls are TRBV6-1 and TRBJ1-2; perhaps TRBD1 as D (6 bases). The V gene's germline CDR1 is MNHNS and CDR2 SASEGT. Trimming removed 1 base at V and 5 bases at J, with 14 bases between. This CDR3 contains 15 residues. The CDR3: CASSEGTARTYGYTF. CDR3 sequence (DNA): TGTGCCAGCAGTGAAGGGACAGCAAGAACGTATGGCTACACCTTC.

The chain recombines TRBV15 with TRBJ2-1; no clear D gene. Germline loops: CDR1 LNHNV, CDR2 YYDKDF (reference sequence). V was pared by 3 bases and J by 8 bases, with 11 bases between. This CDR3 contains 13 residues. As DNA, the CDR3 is TGTGCCACCAGCAGGGCGGATCGGGATGAGCAGTTCTTC. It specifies CATSRADRDEQFF.

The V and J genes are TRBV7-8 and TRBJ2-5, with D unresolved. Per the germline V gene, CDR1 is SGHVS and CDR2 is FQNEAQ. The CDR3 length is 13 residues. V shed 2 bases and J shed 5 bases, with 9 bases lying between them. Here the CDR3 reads CASSLWRKETQYF. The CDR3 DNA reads TGTGCCAGCAGCTTATGGAGAAAGGAGACCCAGTACTTC.

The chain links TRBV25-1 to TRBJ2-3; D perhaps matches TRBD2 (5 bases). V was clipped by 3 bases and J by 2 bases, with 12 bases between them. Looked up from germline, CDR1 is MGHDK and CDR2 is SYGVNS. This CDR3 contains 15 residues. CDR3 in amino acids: CASSDVGLTTDTQYF. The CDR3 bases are TGTGCCAGCAGTGACGTTGGACTGACCACAGATACGCAGTATTTT.